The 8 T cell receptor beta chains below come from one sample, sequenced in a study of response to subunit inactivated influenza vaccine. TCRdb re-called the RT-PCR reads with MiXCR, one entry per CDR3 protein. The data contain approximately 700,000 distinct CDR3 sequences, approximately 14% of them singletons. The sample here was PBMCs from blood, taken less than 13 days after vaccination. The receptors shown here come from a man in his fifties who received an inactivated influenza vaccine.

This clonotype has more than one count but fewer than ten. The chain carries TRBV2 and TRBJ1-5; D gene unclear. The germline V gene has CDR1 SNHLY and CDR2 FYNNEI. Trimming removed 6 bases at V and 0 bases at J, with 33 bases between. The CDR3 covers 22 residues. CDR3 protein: CASSERGLGRPPYPLSNQPQHF. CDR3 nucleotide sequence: TGTGCCAGCAGCGAAAGAGGGTTGGGCCGGCCCCCGTATCCCCTTAGCAATCAGCCCCAGCATTTT.

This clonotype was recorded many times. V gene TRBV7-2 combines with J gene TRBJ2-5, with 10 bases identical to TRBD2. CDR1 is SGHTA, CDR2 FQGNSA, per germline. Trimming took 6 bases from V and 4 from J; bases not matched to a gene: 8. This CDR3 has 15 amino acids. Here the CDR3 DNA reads TGTGCCAGCAGAGCGGGGGGGCTTTGGTCAGAGACCCAGTACTTC. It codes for CASRAGGLWSETQYF.

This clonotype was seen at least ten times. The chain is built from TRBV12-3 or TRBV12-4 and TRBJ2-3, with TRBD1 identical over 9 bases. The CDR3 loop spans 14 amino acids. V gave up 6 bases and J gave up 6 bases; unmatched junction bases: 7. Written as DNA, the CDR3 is TGTGCCAGCAGCTTGACAGGGGGAGCTGATACGCAGTATTTT. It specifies CASSLTGGADTQYF.

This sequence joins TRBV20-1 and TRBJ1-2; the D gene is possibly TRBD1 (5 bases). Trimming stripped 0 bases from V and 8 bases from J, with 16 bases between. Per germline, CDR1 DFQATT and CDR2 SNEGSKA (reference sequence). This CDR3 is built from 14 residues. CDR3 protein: CSAREIGARVGYTF. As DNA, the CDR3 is TGCAGTGCTAGAGAGATTGGGGCCCGAGTAGGCTACACCTTC.

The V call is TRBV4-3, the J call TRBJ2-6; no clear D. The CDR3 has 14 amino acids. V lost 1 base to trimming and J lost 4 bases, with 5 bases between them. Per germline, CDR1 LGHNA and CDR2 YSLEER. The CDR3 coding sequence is TGCGCCAGCAGCCAAGTCACAGGGGCCAACGTCCTGACTTTC. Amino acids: CASSQVTGANVLTF.

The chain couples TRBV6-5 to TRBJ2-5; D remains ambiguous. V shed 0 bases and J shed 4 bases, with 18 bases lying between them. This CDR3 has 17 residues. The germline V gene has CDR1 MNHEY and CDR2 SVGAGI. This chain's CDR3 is CASSYSSRAVERETQYF. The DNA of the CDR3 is TGTGCCAGCAGTTACTCGAGTCGGGCAGTAGAACGAGAGACCCAGTACTTC.

In DNA form, the CDR3 reads TGCGCCACCGCTGCTGATACGCAGTATTTT. Translated: CATAADTQYF. This sequence joins TRBV5-1 and TRBJ2-3, with D unresolved. Per the germline V gene, CDR1 is SGHRS and CDR2 is YFSETQ. V was shortened by 9 bases and J by 6 bases, with 8 bases between the two germline ends. CDR3 length equals 10 residues.

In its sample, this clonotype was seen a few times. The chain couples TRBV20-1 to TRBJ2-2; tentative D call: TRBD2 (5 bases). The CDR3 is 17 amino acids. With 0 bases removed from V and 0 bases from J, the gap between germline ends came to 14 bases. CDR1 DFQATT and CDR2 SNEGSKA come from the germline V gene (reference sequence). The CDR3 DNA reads TGCAGTGCTAGAGATGTTAGCGAGCAGTCGAACACCGGGGAGCTGTTTTTT. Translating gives CSARDVSEQSNTGELFF.